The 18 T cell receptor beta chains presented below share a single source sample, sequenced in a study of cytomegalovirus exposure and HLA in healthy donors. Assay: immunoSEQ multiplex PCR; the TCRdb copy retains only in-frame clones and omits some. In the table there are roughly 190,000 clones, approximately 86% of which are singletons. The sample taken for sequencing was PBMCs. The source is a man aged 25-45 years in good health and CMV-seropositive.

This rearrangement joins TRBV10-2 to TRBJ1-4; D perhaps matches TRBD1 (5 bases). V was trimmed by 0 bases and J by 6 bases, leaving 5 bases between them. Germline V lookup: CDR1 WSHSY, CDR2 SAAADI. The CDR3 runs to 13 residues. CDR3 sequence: CASSESGDEKLFF. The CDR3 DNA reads TGCGCCAGCAGTGAGTCGGGGGATGAAAAACTGTTTTTT.

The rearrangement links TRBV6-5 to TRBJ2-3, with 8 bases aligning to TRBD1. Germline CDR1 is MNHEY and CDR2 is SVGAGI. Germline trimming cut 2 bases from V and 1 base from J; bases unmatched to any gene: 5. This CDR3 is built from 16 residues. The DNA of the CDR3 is TGTGCCAGCAGTTACACGAACAGGGGGGGCACAGATACGCAGTATTTT. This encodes CASSYTNRGGTDTQYF.

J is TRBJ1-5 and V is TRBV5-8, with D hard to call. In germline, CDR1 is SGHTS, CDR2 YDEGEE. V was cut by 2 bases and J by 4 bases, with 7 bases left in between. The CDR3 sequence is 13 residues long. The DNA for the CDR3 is TGTGCCAGCAGCTTCGTAACTAATCAGCCCCAGCATTTT. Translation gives CASSFVTNQPQHF.

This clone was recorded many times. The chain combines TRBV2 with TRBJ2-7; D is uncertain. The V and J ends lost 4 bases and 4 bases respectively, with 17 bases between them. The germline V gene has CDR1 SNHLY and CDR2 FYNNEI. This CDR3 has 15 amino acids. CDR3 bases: TGTGCCAGCAGTGTTCCAGCAGCCATTGGTTACGAGCAGTACTTC. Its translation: CASSVPAAIGYEQYF.

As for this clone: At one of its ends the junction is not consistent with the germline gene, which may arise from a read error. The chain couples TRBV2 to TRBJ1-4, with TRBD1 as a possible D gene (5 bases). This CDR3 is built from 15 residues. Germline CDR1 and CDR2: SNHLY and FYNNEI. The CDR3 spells CVSSGVDIGGEKLFF. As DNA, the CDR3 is TGTGTCAGCAGTGGCGTTGACATCGGGGGTGAAAAACTGTTTTTT.

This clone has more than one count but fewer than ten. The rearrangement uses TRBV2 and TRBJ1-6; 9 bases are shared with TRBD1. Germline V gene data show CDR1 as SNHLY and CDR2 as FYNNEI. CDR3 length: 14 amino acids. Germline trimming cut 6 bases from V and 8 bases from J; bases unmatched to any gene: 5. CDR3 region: CASSPGTGYSPLHF. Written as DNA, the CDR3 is TGTGCCAGCAGCCCCGGGACAGGGTATTCACCCCTCCACTTT.

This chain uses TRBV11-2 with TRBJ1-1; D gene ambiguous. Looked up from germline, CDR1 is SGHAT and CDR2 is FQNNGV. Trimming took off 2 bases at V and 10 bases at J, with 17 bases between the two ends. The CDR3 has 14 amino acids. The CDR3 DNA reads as TGTGCCAGCAGCTTACCAGTCATTGTCCGCACAGCTTTCTTT. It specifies CASSLPVIVRTAFF.

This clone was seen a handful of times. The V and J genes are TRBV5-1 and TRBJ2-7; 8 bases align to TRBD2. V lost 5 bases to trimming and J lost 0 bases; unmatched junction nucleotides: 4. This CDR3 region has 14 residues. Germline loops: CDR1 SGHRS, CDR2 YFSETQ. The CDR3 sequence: CASSPGTSSYEQYF. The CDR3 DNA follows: TGCGCCAGCAGTCCCGGGACTAGCTCCTACGAGCAGTACTTC.

For the CDR3, the DNA is TGTGCCAGCAGTAAGGGGGTAGTCACCTACGAGCAGTACTTC. Translation: CASSKGVVTYEQYF. The V and J genes are TRBV28 and TRBJ2-7, with D possibly being TRBD1 (6 bases). Trimming shortened V by 5 bases and J by 2 bases, and 13 bases separated the two germline ends. The CDR3 spans 14 residues. From germline, CDR1 is MDHEN and CDR2 SYDVKM.

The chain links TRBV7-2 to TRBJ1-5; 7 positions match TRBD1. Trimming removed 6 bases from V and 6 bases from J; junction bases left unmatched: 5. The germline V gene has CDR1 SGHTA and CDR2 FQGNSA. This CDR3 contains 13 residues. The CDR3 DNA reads TGTGCCAGCAGTCGATACAGGGGTCAGCCCCAGCATTTT. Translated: CASSRYRGQPQHF.

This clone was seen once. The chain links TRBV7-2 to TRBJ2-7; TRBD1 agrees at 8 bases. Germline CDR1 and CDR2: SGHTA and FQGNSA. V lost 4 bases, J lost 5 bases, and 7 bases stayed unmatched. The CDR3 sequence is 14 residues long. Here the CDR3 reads CASSSGQGRDEQYF. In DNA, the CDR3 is TGTGCCAGCAGCTCAGGACAGGGTCGGGACGAGCAGTACTTC.

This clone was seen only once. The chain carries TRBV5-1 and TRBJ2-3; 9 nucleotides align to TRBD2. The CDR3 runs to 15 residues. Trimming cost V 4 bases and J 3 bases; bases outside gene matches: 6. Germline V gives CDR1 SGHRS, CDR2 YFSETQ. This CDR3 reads CASSQPSGVTDTQYF. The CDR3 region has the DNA TGCGCCAGCAGCCAACCTAGCGGGGTAACAGATACGCAGTATTTT.

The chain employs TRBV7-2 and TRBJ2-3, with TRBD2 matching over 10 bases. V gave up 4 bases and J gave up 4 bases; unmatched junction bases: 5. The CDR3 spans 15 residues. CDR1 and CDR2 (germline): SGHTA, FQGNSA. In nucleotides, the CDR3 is TGTGCCAGCAGCTATCTAGCGGGAGTAGCAGATACGCAGTATTTT. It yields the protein CASSYLAGVADTQYF.

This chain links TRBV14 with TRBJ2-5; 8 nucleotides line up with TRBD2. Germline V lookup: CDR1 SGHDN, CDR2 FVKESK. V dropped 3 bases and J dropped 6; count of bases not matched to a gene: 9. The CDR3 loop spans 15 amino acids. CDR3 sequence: CASSQGTSYSQTQYF. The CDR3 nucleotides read TGTGCCAGCAGCCAGGGGACTAGTTACTCTCAGACCCAGTACTTC. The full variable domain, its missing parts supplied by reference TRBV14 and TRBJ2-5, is EAGVTQFPSHSVIEKGQTVTLRCDPISGHDNLYWYRRVMGKEIKFLLHFVKESKQDESGMPNNRFLAERTGGTYSTLKVQPAELEDSGVYFCASSQGTSYSQTQYFGPGTRLLVL.

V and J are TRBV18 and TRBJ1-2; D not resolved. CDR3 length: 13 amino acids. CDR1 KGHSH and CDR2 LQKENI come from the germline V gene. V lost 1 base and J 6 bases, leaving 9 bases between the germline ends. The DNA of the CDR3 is TGTGCCAGCTCACCACGGGCACGGGATGGCTACACCTTC. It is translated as CASSPRARDGYTF.

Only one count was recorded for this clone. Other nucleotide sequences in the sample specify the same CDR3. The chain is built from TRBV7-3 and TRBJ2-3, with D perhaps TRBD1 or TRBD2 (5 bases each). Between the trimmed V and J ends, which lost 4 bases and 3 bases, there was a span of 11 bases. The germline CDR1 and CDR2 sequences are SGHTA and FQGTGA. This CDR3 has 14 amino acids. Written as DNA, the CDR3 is TGTGCCAGCAGCTCCTCCGGGGCGACAGATACGCAGTATTTT. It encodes CASSSSGATDTQYF.

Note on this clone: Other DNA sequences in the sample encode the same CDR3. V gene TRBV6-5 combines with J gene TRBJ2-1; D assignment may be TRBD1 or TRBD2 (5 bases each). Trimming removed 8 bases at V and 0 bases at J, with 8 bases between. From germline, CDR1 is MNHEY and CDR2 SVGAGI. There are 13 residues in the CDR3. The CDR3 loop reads CASGGSSYNEQFF. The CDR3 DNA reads TGTGCCAGCGGGGGTAGCTCCTACAATGAGCAGTTCTTC.

The CDR3 nucleotides are TGTGCCAGCAGCGGGGGACCGGGGGCAGGACATGGCTACACCTTC. Translation: CASSGGPGAGHGYTF. J is TRBJ1-2 and V is TRBV9, with a weak D call TRBD1 (6 bases). The CDR3 runs 15 residues. The V gene lost 3 bases and the J gene lost 6 bases, with 18 bases spanning the gap. The germline V gene has CDR1 SGDLS and CDR2 YYNGEE.